The 26 T cell receptor beta chains below come from one sample, sequenced in a study of cytomegalovirus exposure and HLA in healthy donors. The primer mix had 60 Vbeta and 13 Jbeta primers. TCRdb's copy holds only in-frame clones and misses some; the assay was immunoSEQ multiplex PCR. Of 150,000 or so clones detected, roughly 79% appear once; the ten largest clones hold roughly 1.3%. Sequencing was performed on PBMCs. The receptors were sampled from a man aged 25 to 40 in good health and CMV-seronegative.

This clone appeared a few times. This chain connects TRBV16 to TRBJ2-7; 8 nucleotides align to TRBD2. CDR1 and CDR2 (germline): KGHSY, FQNENV. CDR3 length equals 14 residues. The junction had 9 bases not matched to a gene; V was cut back by 4 bases and J by 7 bases. CDR3 sequence reads: CASSPQTGLAEQYF. CDR3 nucleotide sequence: TGTGCCAGCAGCCCACAGACCGGACTAGCTGAGCAGTACTTC.

V usage is TRBV9 and J usage is TRBJ2-1, with TRBD2 matching 11 bases. Germline assignment: CDR1 SGDLS and CDR2 YYNGEE. The CDR3 runs to 18 residues. The V and J ends lost 0 bases and 4 bases, in that order; junction bases with no gene match: 9. The CDR3 DNA sequence: TGTGCCAGCAGCGTAGAGTCCCTGGGACTAGCGGCATACAATGAGCAGTTCTTC. It specifies CASSVESLGLAAYNEQFF. Drawing the rest from reference TRBV9 and TRBJ2-1, the complete variable domain is DSGVTQTPKHLITATGQRVTLRCSPRSGDLSVYWYQQSLDQGLQFLIQYYNGEERAKGNILERFSAQQFPDLHSELNLSSLELGDSALYFCASSVESLGLAAYNEQFFGPGTRLTVL.

The chain recombines TRBV5-4 with TRBJ1-1; D is possibly TRBD1 (5 bases). The V gene's germline CDR1 is SGHNT and CDR2 YYREEE (reference sequence). The V end was cut by 1 base, the J end by 8 bases, with 15 bases between. The CDR3 totals 14 residues. The CDR3 DNA sequence: TGTGCCAGCAGCTTGCTGGCAGGGTCTATAGAAGCTTTCTTT. It translates to CASSLLAGSIEAFF.

The chain is built from TRBV7-2 and TRBJ2-3, with 10 bases matching TRBD2. J lost 1 base, V lost 6 bases, and 13 bases had no gene match. The CDR3 runs to 18 residues. Germline CDR1 SGHTA, CDR2 FQGNSA. This CDR3 is CASSSPVSGGIGTDTQYF. CDR3 sequence (DNA): TGTGCCAGCAGTTCGCCGGTTAGCGGGGGGATTGGCACAGATACGCAGTATTTT.

The chain couples TRBV10-3 to TRBJ2-2; tentative D call: TRBD1 (5 bases). Trimming took 4 bases from V and 3 from J, leaving 12 bases between them. The CDR3 loop spans 15 amino acids. The germline CDR1 and CDR2 sequences are ENHRY and SYGVKD. For the CDR3, the DNA is TGTGCCATCAGTGGGGTACAGGTTGACACCGGGGAGCTGTTTTTT. This translates into CAISGVQVDTGELFF.

The genes are TRBV5-5 and TRBJ1-6, with TRBD1 as a possible D gene (5 bases). The ends were cut back, 5 bases at V and 1 base at J, with 16 bases in the middle. CDR1 and CDR2 (germline): SGHKS, YYEKEE (reference sequence). This CDR3 region has 17 residues. The DNA for the CDR3 is TGTGCCAGCAGTTCACTCCCCGGGGGATCCTATAATTCACCCCTCCACTTT. It is translated as CASSSLPGGSYNSPLHF.

This chain links TRBV2 with TRBJ2-1; TRBD2 might be the D (5 bases). Trimming shortened V by 0 bases and J by 4 bases, and 19 bases separated the two germline ends. This CDR3 comprises 18 residues. Germline values: CDR1 SNHLY, CDR2 FYNNEI. The CDR3 DNA reads as TGTGCCAGCAGTGAAGCGCTTCTGGGTAGCGAGATATACAATGAGCAGTTCTTC. Translating gives CASSEALLGSEIYNEQFF.

In its sample, this clone was seen a few times. The chain carries TRBV6-6 and TRBJ2-5; weak D call: TRBD1 (5 bases). V lost 2 bases and J 2 bases, leaving 9 bases between the germline ends. CDR3 length equals 14 residues. Germline V lookup: CDR1 MNHNY, CDR2 SVGAGI (reference sequence). The CDR3 loop is CASSYRQGQETQYF. DNA for the CDR3: TGTGCCAGCAGTTACCGCCAGGGTCAAGAGACCCAGTACTTC.

The rearrangement joins TRBV10-1 to TRBJ2-1; 9 positions match TRBD1. The CDR3 runs 15 residues. Germline trimming cut 3 bases from V and 8 bases from J; bases unmatched to any gene: 8. Per the germline V gene, CDR1 is WNHNN and CDR2 is SYGVQD (reference sequence). CDR3 amino acids: CASSEGQGTIHEQFF. In DNA, the CDR3 is TGCGCCAGCAGTGAAGGACAGGGGACTATCCATGAGCAGTTCTTC.

Here the CDR3 reads CASSVVHSGELFF. CDR3 DNA: TGTGCCAGCAGCGTAGTCCACTCCGGGGAGCTGTTTTTT. The rearrangement joins TRBV9 to TRBJ2-2, with unresolved D. Germline V CDR1 and CDR2: SGDLS, YYNGEE. The V gene lost 0 bases and the J gene lost 6 bases, with 6 bases spanning the gap. CDR3 length: 13 amino acids.

The chain uses TRBV29-1 and TRBJ1-1; possible D gene TRBD1, 6 bases. CDR3 length: 13 residues. V dropped 6 bases and J dropped 6 bases, with 17 bases sitting between them. Per the germline V gene, CDR1 is SQVTM and CDR2 is ANQGSEA. CDR3 residues: CSVAGAGDPEAFF. The CDR3 coding sequence is TGCAGCGTAGCAGGGGCAGGGGATCCTGAAGCTTTCTTT.

This clone has more than one count but fewer than ten. The chain employs TRBV7-9 and TRBJ1-3, with D possibly matching TRBD1 (5 bases). Germline lookup yields CDR1 SEHNR and CDR2 FQNEAQ (reference sequence). CDR3 length: 16 amino acids. Trimming pared 5 bases from V and 0 bases from J, leaving 14 bases between. The chain's CDR3 is CASSKNYRSSGNTIYF. Here the CDR3 DNA reads TGTGCCAGCAGCAAAAATTACAGGTCCTCTGGAAACACCATATATTTT.

V gene TRBV6-6 combines with J gene TRBJ2-7, with 9 bases aligning to TRBD1. Germline lookup yields CDR1 MNHNY and CDR2 SVGAGI (reference sequence). This CDR3 is built from 14 residues. V lost 5 bases and J lost 0; bases outside the gene matches: 2. The CDR3 sequence: CASSQTGGSYEQYF. CDR3 nucleotide sequence: TGTGCCAGCAGTCAGACAGGGGGCTCCTACGAGCAGTACTTC.

Points on this clone: This CDR3 is also generated by other DNA sequences in the sample. The V gene is TRBV19, the J gene TRBJ2-7, with TRBD1 as a possible D gene (6 bases). Germline CDR1 LNHDA, CDR2 SQIVND (reference sequence). The CDR3 has 13 residues. V lost 3 bases, J lost 3 bases, and 9 bases lay in between. CDR3 nucleotide sequence: TGTGCCAGTAGTATTGAGACAGGCTACGAGCAGTACTTC. It encodes CASSIETGYEQYF.

The rearrangement joins TRBV9 to TRBJ1-1, with 7 nucleotides matching TRBD1. The V gene end was trimmed by 3 bases and the J gene end by 5 bases; junction bases not matched to a gene: 10. CDR1 and CDR2 from the germline V gene are SGDLS and YYNGEE. CDR3 length: 15 amino acids. CDR3 residues: CASSAEAGGGTEAFF. In nucleotides, the CDR3 is TGTGCCAGCAGCGCTGAGGCAGGGGGAGGTACTGAAGCTTTCTTT.

The rearrangement links TRBV7-9 to TRBJ2-4; 8 bases line up with TRBD2. CDR1 SEHNR and CDR2 FQNEAQ come from the germline V gene (reference sequence). V was clipped by 5 bases and J by 7 bases; unmatched bases: 10. This CDR3 spans 15 amino acids. CDR3 coding DNA: TGTGCCAGCAGCCATCGGGAGGGCGTCCCCAACATTCAGTACTTC. Translated, it gives CASSHREGVPNIQYF.

The chain couples TRBV2 to TRBJ2-4, with a weak D call TRBD1 (6 bases). Trimming pared 6 bases from V and 1 base from J, leaving 16 bases between. The germline V gene has CDR1 SNHLY and CDR2 FYNNEI. The CDR3 loop spans 16 amino acids. Here the CDR3 reads CASRPLQGSAKNIQYF. CDR3 coding DNA: TGTGCCAGCAGACCTTTACAGGGAAGTGCCAAAAACATTCAGTACTTC.

CDR3 region: CASRTGEGGYTF. In nucleotides, the CDR3 is TGTGCCAGCAGAACAGGGGAAGGTGGCTACACCTTC. The J gene is TRBJ1-2, the V gene TRBV11-2, with 7 positions matching TRBD1. This CDR3 contains 12 residues. Per germline, CDR1 SGHAT and CDR2 FQNNGV. V lost 6 bases to trimming and J lost 7 bases; unmatched junction nucleotides: 5.

V gene TRBV30 combines with J gene TRBJ1-3; TRBD1 matches 8 bases. The CDR3 runs 13 residues. Germline V gene lookup returns CDR1 GTSNPN and CDR2 SVGIG (reference sequence). The V and J ends lost 4 bases and 4 bases, in that order; junction bases with no gene match: 3. The CDR3 bases are TGTGCCTGGACCAGGGGGCTCGGAAACACCATATATTTT. Its translation: CAWTRGLGNTIYF.

The CDR3 is CASSTYSGNTIYF. In DNA, the CDR3 is TGTGCCAGCAGTACCTACAGTGGAAACACCATATATTTT. The chain joins TRBV6-6 to TRBJ1-3; unclear D gene. V was clipped by 5 bases and J by 3 bases, with 8 bases between them. Germline CDR1 is MNHNY and CDR2 is SVGAGI (reference sequence). This CDR3 region has 13 residues.

As for this clone: Germline is not matched at one junction end, which may reflect a read error. This chain connects TRBV5-1 to TRBJ2-7; 7 positions agree with TRBD1. The CDR3 is 15 amino acids. CDR1 SGHRS and CDR2 YFSETQ come from the germline V gene. The CDR3 DNA follows: TGCGCTAGCAGCTTAAGACAGGGTAAAAGCTACGAGCAGTACTTC. Translated, it gives CASSLRQGKSYEQYF.

This clone was seen a single time. The identical CDR3 is also encoded by other nucleotide sequences in the sample. The V and J genes are TRBV6-5 and TRBJ2-7; 10 bases are a match to TRBD1. J gave up 4 bases and V 0 bases, and 3 bases lay outside the gene matches. The germline CDR1 and CDR2 sequences are MNHEY and SVGAGI. The CDR3 runs to 15 residues. This chain's CDR3 is CASSYSGTGVYEQYF. The CDR3 DNA is TGTGCCAGCAGTTACTCCGGGACAGGGGTTTACGAGCAGTACTTC.

This chain connects TRBV5-1 to TRBJ2-5; D gene unclear. This CDR3 contains 14 residues. Germline V gene data show CDR1 as SGHRS and CDR2 as YFSETQ. V was clipped by 3 bases and J by 5 bases, with 14 bases between them. In DNA form, the CDR3 reads TGCGCCAGCAGCTCCCGCTCAAACGAGGAGACCCAGTACTTC. Amino acid sequence: CASSSRSNEETQYF.

The chain is built from TRBV19 and TRBJ2-2; 9 bases line up with TRBD1. The CDR3 has 15 amino acids. From germline, CDR1 is LNHDA and CDR2 SQIVND (reference sequence). With 1 base clipped from V and 7 bases from J, the junction kept 4 bases outside the gene matches. The CDR3 DNA is TGTGCCAGTAGTATAGGCACAGGGGGCGGCGGGGAGCTGTTTTTT. Amino acid sequence: CASSIGTGGGGELFF.

This chain uses TRBV7-3 with TRBJ1-5, with 7 nucleotides matching TRBD1. Germline CDR1 SGHTA, CDR2 FQGTGA. V gave up 4 bases and J gave up 2 bases; unmatched junction bases: 14. The CDR3 is made up of 18 amino acids. In DNA, the CDR3 is TGTGCCAGCAGCTCCCGACAGGGTCCTAATAGGGGCAATCAGCCCCAGCATTTT. This gives the protein CASSSRQGPNRGNQPQHF.

The chain has TRBV9 and TRBJ2-1, with 10 nucleotides matching TRBD1. Germline V CDR1 and CDR2: SGDLS, YYNGEE. J gave up 3 bases and V 3 bases, and 3 bases lay outside the gene matches. The CDR3 totals 15 residues. CDR3 amino acids: CASSEGQGYYNEQFF. CDR3 sequence (DNA): TGTGCCAGCAGCGAGGGACAGGGGTACTACAATGAGCAGTTCTTC. Full variable domain (outside the CDR3, taken from reference TRBV9 and TRBJ2-1): DSGVTQTPKHLITATGQRVTLRCSPRSGDLSVYWYQQSLDQGLQFLIQYYNGEERAKGNILERFSAQQFPDLHSELNLSSLELGDSALYFCASSEGQGYYNEQFFGPGTRLTVL.